This TCR beta chain was sequenced during a study of cytomegalovirus exposure and HLA in healthy donors (dated by TCRdb to 2016 to 2017). With respect to the entire study: In an earlier analysis of some 550 of the donors, under 300 Gb of sequence data and 120 million or so unique TCR beta sequences from about 179 million T cells were reported. The later analysis used no new phenotypic data to find candidate immune exposures, relying instead on TCR beta sequences and their occurrence across donors. Besides the first cohort of roughly 660 subjects, a separate validation cohort made up of roughly 120 different subjects was used. On average, roughly 250,000 unique TCR beta nucleotide sequences were sequenced per donor among about 400 genotyped donors of the cohort, with roughly 19% of those sequences being non-productive. A later genetic analysis took genome-wide SNP genotypes for about 55% of the 666 donors and used that subset as a discovery cohort. Around 330 gigabases of sequencing data and 75 million to 85 million unique TCR sequences made up an early release that covered several hundred HLA-typed donors. Donor age, sex, ethnicity and CMV serostatus were compiled together with the repertoire data. Of the roughly 400 genotyped donors, 81% fell in the genetic ancestry cluster associated with self-reported Caucasian donors. In an earlier analysis of 500 to 650 of the donors, high-throughput TCR beta sequencing was used to judge whether each TCR beta V gene segment behaved as functional or pseudogenic. Typing coverage differed by locus: A, B, C, DRB1 and DQB1 were typed in about 629-640 donors, DQA1 in about 500, DPA1 in some 600, and DPB1 in around 440. Every repertoire in the discovery cohort had been generated on one and the same sequencing platform. Because of strong linkage in the cohort, roughly five DR-DQ haplotypes were treated as single units for association and clustering. Both class I and class II loci were covered by HLA typing, at four-digit resolution. The T cell repertoires of 666 subjects were profiled by immunosequencing and related to cytomegalovirus serostatus. High-throughput TCR immunosequencing, statistical association of individual TCRs with disease status, and machine learning were combined to predict cytomegalovirus infection status. In a later analysis, previously published TCR beta repertoires from 550 to 700 donors were re-analyzed and high-resolution HLA genotyping was added so that TCR occurrence patterns could be studied. The study aimed to test whether cataloging public T cell receptors could reveal signatures of past pathogen exposure. Study-wide conclusions, independent of this receptor: In a later analysis, the rate of TCR association differed among HLA loci, with DRB1 alleles having the most associated TCRs and HLA-C alleles having the fewest. The sequencing pipeline was judged likely to have produced a cluster of highly shared sequence variants as a technical artifact. Cytomegalovirus status was reported to be diagnosed by the classifier with high specificity and sensitivity in both the original and validation cohorts. Roughly uniform sequencing depth across donors was assumed in presence/absence analyses, although this assumption may not hold. A later analysis found that most CMV-associated TCR beta chains appeared HLA-restricted, with HLA associations seemingly driven largely by CMV exposure. It was suggested by the authors that the approach could potentially be generalized to other disease states and immunological phenotypes. Most TCR sequences were seen in very few donors, while some public TCRs were found in many individuals. A later genetic analysis reported fewer N-insertions in productive TCRs among donors in an Asian-associated ancestry cluster than the approximately 670-donor mean. Strong co-occurrence of HLA alleles, especially DR and DQ, made assigning TCR associations to individual alleles difficult. A further reported finding was that TCR beta sequences accurately predicted the HLA-A and HLA-B alleles for most subjects in the first cohort. Correlated functional status among segregating V segments might be attributable to linkage disequilibrium, but an unknown experimental factor could not be ruled out. Because HLA typing was missing for some donors at each locus, association tests included only the typed subset. Several of the top co-occurrence clusters appeared to be linked to parvovirus B19, influenza, CMV and Epstein-Barr virus, according to a later analysis. In vitro tests confirmed that three of the cytomegalovirus-associated TCR beta chains recognize cytomegalovirus antigens. A later analysis associated about 17,000 TCR beta sequences with specific HLA alleles at a false discovery rate of 0.05. A later analysis found that HLA-associated TCR beta chains were more clonally expanded and had lower generation probabilities than equally common non-associated chains. Immune exposure information for the cohort was limited to CMV serostatus. An earlier analysis of some 560 of the donors showed that most TCR beta V segments appeared in productive rearrangements either about 90% or about 30% of the time, which broadly matched IMGT annotations. A later genetic analysis associated a missense DCLRE1C variant with V-gene and J-gene trimming of TCR beta chains, and an independent cohort replicated the association. The study listed over 150 TCR beta chains as associated with cytomegalovirus. Some IMGT-functional V segments, including TRBV6-2 and TRBV6-3, could not be told apart with the 87-base-pair reads, so those segments were excluded. In this cohort, only TCR beta chains were sequenced, and detectable features were limited by the absence of alpha or paired-chain data. Because counts were too low, more than 15 rarely observed V segments, including chromosome 9 orphons, were excluded from the earlier analysis of fewer than 650 of the donors.

After removal of 7 bases from V and 1 base from J, the junction retains 4 bases not matched to a gene. The CDR3 starts with the cysteine, ends with the phenylalanine, and has 14 residues. Just CDR3 DNA is preserved here, 42 bases in frame from base 1. The CDR1 and CDR2 encoded by the germline V gene are MDHEN and SYDVKM. A note on this clone: Its antigen specificity is not known. Within one base of it there is no much larger clone, and no base qualities were kept. Other DNA sequences within the sample encode an identical CDR3.

In total, 600 or so healthy bone marrow donors made up the cohort. All cohort members were sampled while nominally healthy, although unrecorded immune exposures were likely present. The donor tested CMV seronegative and was one of the 352 seronegative cohort members. Each donor provided a peripheral blood sample, and peripheral blood mononuclear cells were used for TCR beta sequencing. Genomic DNA extraction from the blood cell samples was performed with the Qiagen DNeasy Blood Extraction Kit. The protocol used for the library was the immunoSEQ multiplex PCR assay. For the multiplex PCR, a mixture combining 60 forward primers for TCR Vbeta segments and 13 reverse primers for TCR Jbeta segments was used. Amplification of the CDR3 region of rearranged TCR beta genes was performed with a multiplex PCR assay on genomic DNA. The Illumina HiSeq System was used to sequence the amplified TCR beta libraries as 87-base-pair reads. As for the authors' bioinformatics: Across the roughly 670 repertoires, a later analysis counted approximately 75 million unique TCR beta chains, 8.5 million to 12 million of which were shared by at least two donors. To remove PCR and sequencing errors, raw reads were error-corrected and collapsed into unique sequences using a nearest-neighbor algorithm that merged closely related sequences. V, D and J gene segments were assigned by aligning CDR3 sequences to IMGT reference sequences. For a sequence to be retained, a match of at least six nucleotides to both a V gene segment and a J gene segment was required. A rearrangement counted as productive if the CDR3 had no stop codons and remained in frame with V and J, and every other rearrangement counted as non-productive. CDR3 was defined by IMGT convention, running from the second conserved V-encoded cysteine to the conserved J-encoded phenylalanine. In an earlier analysis of roughly 580 of the donors, sequences lacking an unambiguous match to a single V gene segment were excluded. An earlier analysis of fewer than 750 of the donors called V segments functional above 56.7% productive rearrangements and segregating when the between-donor standard deviation exceeded 5%. To diagnose cytomegalovirus status from the catalog of TCR beta chain sequences, a statistical classification framework was built. In a later analysis, TCR nucleotide sequences were compared against IMGT/GENE-DB human TR gene sequences so that V and J genes could be assigned. A later analysis assigned CDR3 sequences and most-parsimonious VDJ recombination scenarios with the TCRdist pipeline. In a later analysis, each TCR beta chain was defined by its CDR3 amino acid sequence together with its V-gene family, and reads without a unique V-gene family were excluded. In a later analysis, 500 to 650 highly shared, low-generation-probability nucleotide sequences were removed to address suspected cross-contamination and a sequencing artifact. In a later analysis, a clonal expansion index was calculated for each public chain from normalized within-repertoire ranks of inferred template counts. Generation probabilities in a later analysis came from a VDJ recombination model fitted to out-of-frame rearrangements, and those results were checked against IGoR. A later analysis scored TCR-TCR, TCR-HLA and TCR-CMV co-occurrence with hypergeometric tests, applying a repertoire-size bias correction to TCR pairs. False discovery rates were estimated in a later analysis by permuting HLA or CMV assignments 20 times. A later analysis grouped co-occurring TCRs with DBSCAN, adding TCRdist sequence similarity when clustering within HLA-allele-positive subsets. Repertoires with fewer than 30,000 or more than 120,000 public chains, plus five repertoires with anomalous nucleotide sharing, were excluded from co-occurrence clustering. TCRdb took over this immuneACCESS table, retaining in-frame rearrangements with V and J assigned. Such tables are incomplete; in checked studies, under half of the missing clones stem from an unresolved V gene, and the remainder is unexplained. V and J calls and clone size come straight from that table; D and trimming were deduced from the DNA. In all, the sample holds roughly 200,000 clones, and 70% to 90% of those were seen once. The ten largest clones represent less than 2.5% of the sample.

The specimen was PBMCs. This TCR derives from a woman between 45 and 65 years old in good health and CMV-seronegative. The V and J genes are TRBV28 and TRBJ1-5; 7 bases in between match TRBD1. The CDR3 loop reads CASTLGQSNQPQHF. The nucleotides are TGTGCCAGCACCCTGGGACAGAGCAATCAGCCCCAGCATTTT. With the portions outside the CDR3 filled from the reference TRBV28 and TRBJ1-5 genes, the complete variable region becomes DVKVTQSSRYLVKRTGEKVFLECVQDMDHENMFWYRQDPGLGLRLIYFSYDVKMKEKGDIPEGYSVSREKKERFSLILESASTNQTSMYLCASTLGQSNQPQHFGDGTRLSIL.